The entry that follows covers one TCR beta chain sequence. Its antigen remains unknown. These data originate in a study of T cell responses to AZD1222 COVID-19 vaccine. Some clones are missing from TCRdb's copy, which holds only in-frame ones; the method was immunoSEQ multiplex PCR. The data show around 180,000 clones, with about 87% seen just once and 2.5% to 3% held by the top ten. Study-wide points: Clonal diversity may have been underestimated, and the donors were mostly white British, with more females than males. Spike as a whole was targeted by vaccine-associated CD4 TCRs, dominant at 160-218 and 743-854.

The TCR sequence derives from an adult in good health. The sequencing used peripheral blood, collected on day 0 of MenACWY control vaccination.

This CDR3 reads CASSLGLAGGSEQYF. CDR3 DNA: TGTGCCAGCAGCTTAGGACTAGCGGGGGGAAGCGAGCAGTACTTC. The chain is built from TRBV7-6 and TRBJ2-7, with 13 nucleotides matching TRBD2. Germline CDR1 and CDR2: SGHVS and FNYEAQ. V trimming: 1 base; J trimming: 6 bases; junction bases outside the gene matches: 3. CDR3 length: 15 residues.